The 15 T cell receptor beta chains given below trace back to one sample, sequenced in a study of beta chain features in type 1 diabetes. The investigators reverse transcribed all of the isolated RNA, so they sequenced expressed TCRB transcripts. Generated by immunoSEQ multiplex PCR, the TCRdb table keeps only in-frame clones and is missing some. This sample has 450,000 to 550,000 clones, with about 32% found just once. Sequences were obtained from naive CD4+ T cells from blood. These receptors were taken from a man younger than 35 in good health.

CDR3 residues: CASSPGLAGGGETQYF. CDR3 nucleotide sequence: TGCGCCAGCAGCCCGGGACTAGCGGGAGGAGGAGAGACCCAGTACTTC. The chain has TRBV4-1 and TRBJ2-5, with 15 bases lining up with TRBD2. CDR3 length: 16 residues. Losses at the gene ends were 4 bases for V and 4 bases for J; bases not matched to a gene: 4. The germline V gene has CDR1 MGHRA and CDR2 YSYEKL.

The CDR3 here is CAWSVGTSGWQETQYF. The CDR3 DNA is TGTGCCTGGAGTGTAGGGACTAGCGGGTGGCAAGAGACCCAGTACTTC. The genes are TRBV30 and TRBJ2-5; 12 bases are a match to TRBD2. The germline V gene encodes CDR1 GTSNPN and CDR2 SVGIG (reference sequence). V shed 0 bases, J shed 2 bases, and the junction held 4 bases outside the gene matches. The CDR3 is 16 residues long.

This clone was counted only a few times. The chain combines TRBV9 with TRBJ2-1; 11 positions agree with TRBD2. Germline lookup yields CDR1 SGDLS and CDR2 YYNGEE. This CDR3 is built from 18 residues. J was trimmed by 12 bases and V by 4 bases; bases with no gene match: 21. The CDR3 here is CASSSPLLAGGPRGGQFF. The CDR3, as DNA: TGTGCCAGCAGCTCCCCCCTCTTAGCGGGAGGGCCGCGGGGCGGGCAGTTCTTC.

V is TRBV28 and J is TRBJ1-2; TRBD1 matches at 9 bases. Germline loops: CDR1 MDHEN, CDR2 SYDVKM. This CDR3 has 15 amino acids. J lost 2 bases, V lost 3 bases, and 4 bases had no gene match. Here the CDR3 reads CASSLGQGGNYGYTF. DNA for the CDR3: TGTGCCAGCAGTTTGGGACAGGGAGGGAACTATGGCTACACCTTC.

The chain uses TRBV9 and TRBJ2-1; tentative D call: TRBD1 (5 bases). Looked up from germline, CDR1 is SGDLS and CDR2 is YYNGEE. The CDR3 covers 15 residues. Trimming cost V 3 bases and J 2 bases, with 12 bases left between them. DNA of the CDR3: TGTGCCAGCAGCGACCAGGGTTTGCCCTACAATGAGCAGTTCTTC. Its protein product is CASSDQGLPYNEQFF.

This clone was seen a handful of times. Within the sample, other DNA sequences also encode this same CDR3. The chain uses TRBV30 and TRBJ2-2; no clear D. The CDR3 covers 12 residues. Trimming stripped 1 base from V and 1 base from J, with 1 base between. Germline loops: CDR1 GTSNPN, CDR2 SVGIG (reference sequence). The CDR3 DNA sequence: TGTGCCTGGAGTGGGAACACCGGGGAGCTGTTTTTT. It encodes CAWSGNTGELFF.

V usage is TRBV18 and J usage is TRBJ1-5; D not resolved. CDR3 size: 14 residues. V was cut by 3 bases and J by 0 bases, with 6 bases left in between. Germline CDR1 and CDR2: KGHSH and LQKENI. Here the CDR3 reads CASSPDGSNQPQHF. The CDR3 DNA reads TGTGCCAGCTCACCGGACGGTAGCAATCAGCCCCAGCATTTT. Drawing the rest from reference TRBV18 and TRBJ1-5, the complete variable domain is NAGVMQNPRHLVRRRGQEARLRCSPMKGHSHVYWYRQLPEEGLKFMVYLQKENIIDESGMPKERFSAEFPKEGPSILRIQQVVRGDSAAYFCASSPDGSNQPQHFGDGTRLSIL.

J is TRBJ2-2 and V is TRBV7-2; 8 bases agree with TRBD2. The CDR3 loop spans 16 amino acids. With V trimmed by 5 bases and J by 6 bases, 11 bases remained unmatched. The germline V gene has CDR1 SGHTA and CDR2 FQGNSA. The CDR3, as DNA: TGTGCCAGCAGCCTCCCCCGTACGGGAGGGGCCGGGGAGCTGTTTTTT. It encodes CASSLPRTGGAGELFF.

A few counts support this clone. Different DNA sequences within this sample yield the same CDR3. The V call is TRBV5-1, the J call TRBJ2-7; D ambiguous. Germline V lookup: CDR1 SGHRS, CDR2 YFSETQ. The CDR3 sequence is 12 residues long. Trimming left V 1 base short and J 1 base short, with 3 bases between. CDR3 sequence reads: CASSLSSYEQYF. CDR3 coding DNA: TGCGCCAGCAGCTTGAGTTCCTACGAGCAGTACTTC.

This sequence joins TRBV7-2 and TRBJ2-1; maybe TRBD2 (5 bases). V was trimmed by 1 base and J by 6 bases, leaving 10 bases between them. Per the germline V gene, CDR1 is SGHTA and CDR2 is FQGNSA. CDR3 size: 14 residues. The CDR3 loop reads CASSLVVTSNEQFF. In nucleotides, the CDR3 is TGTGCCAGCAGCTTAGTCGTTACTAGCAATGAGCAGTTCTTC.

CDR3 loop: CASSFTSGRANEQFF. In DNA form, the CDR3 reads TGTGCCAGCAGTTTTACTAGCGGGAGGGCCAATGAGCAGTTCTTC. The rearrangement uses TRBV11-2 and TRBJ2-1; 13 bases map to TRBD2. From germline, CDR1 is SGHAT and CDR2 FQNNGV. The CDR3 totals 15 residues. J gave up 6 bases and V 6 bases, and 5 bases lay outside the gene matches.

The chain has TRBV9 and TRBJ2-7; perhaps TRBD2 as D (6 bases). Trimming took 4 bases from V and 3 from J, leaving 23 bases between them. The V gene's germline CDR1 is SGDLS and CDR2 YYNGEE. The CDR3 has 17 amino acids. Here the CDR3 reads CASSPEGRRVAGYEQYF. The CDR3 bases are TGTGCCAGCAGCCCCGAGGGGAGGCGAGTGGCGGGCTACGAGCAGTACTTC.

The CDR3 spells CASSSRAYNEQFF. The CDR3 DNA sequence: TGTGCCAGCAGCTCCCGCGCGTACAATGAGCAGTTCTTC. The V and J genes are TRBV7-6 and TRBJ2-1; D is unclear. V lost 4 bases to trimming and J lost 4 bases, with 8 bases between them. The CDR3 is 13 amino acids. Germline loops: CDR1 SGHVS, CDR2 FNYEAQ.

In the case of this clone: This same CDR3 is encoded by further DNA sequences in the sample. CDR3 DNA: TGTGCCAGCAGCCAAGCAGGGGAGACCCAGTACTTC. Its protein is CASSQAGETQYF. The chain has TRBV14 and TRBJ2-5, with D perhaps TRBD1 (5 bases). With 1 base removed from V and 5 bases from J, the gap between germline ends came to 5 bases. The germline gives CDR1 SGHDN, CDR2 FVKESK. The CDR3 length is 12 residues.

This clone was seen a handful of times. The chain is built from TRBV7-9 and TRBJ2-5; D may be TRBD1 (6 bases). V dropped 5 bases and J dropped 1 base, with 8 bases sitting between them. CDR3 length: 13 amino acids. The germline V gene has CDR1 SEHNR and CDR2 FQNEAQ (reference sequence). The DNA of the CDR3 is TGTGCCAGCAGCCACAGGGTCCAAGAGACCCAGTACTTC. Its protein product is CASSHRVQETQYF.